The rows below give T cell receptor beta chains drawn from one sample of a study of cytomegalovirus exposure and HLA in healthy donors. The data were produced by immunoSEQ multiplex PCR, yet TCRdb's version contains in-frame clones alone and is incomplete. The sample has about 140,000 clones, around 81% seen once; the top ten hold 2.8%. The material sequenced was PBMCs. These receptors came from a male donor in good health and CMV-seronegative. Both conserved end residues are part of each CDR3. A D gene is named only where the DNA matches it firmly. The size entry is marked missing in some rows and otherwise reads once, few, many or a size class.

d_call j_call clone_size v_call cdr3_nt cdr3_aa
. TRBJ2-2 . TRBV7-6 TGTGCCAGCAGCTCTCAACAGGGTATAGGGTACACCGGGGAGCTGTTTTTT CASSSQQGIGYTGELFF
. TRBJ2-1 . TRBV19 TGTGCCAGTAGTATACAGGGAAATGAGCAGTTCTTC CASSIQGNEQFF
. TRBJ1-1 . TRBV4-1 TGCGCCAGCAGCCAAGAAAACCCCCAGGGTCGGGCTTTCTTT CASSQENPQGRAFF
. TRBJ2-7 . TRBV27 TGTGCCAGCAGTTTTCTACCCTACGAGCAGTACTTC CASSFLPYEQYF
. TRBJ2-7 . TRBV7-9 TGTGCCAGCAGCTTAGCTCTCAACCCGAGGAACTACGAGCAGTACTTC CASSLALNPRNYEQYF
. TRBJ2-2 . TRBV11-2 TGTGCCAGCAGCTTTCCCCAGGGGAACACCGGGGAGCTGTTTTTT CASSFPQGNTGELFF
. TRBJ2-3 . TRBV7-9 TGTGCCAGCAGCTTAGCCGTAGAAGATACGCAGTATTTT CASSLAVEDTQYF
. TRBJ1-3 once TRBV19 TGTGCCAGTAGTCCTGCCACAGGGTCGGGAGGAAACACCATATATTTT CASSPATGSGGNTIYF
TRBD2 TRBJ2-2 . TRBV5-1 TGCGCCAGCAGCCGTGCGGGACTAGCGGGGGCTTTGAACACCGGGGAGCTGTTTTTT CASSRAGLAGALNTGELFF
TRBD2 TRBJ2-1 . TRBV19 TGTGCCAGTAGTATAGTAGCGGGGGGTTTCAATGAGCAGTTCTTC CASSIVAGGFNEQFF
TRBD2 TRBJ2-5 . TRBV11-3 TGTGCCAGCAGCTTTGGAGGGACTAGCGGAAAAGAGACCCAGTACTTC CASSFGGTSGKETQYF
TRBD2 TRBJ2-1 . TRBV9 TGTGCCAGCAGCGTAACGACTAGCGGTGAGCAGTTCTTC CASSVTTSGEQFF
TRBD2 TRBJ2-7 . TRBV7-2 TGTGCCAGCAGCTTACGTCTAGCGGGAGGGAGCTCCTACGAGCAGTACTTC CASSLRLAGGSSYEQYF
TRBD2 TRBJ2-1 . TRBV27 TGTGCCAGCAGTTCCCAGCGGGAGGGCTCCTACAATGAGCAGTTCTTC CASSSQREGSYNEQFF
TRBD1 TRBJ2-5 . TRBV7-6 TGTGCCAGCAGCCTGATGGGCCGACAGGGCGGGCAAGAGACCCAGTACTTC CASSLMGRQGGQETQYF
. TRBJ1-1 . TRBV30 TGTGCCTGGAGTGTACCCACAGGGTGGGGCACTGAAGCTTTCTTT CAWSVPTGWGTEAFF
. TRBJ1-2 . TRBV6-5 TGTGCCAGCAGTAAAGACCAGGTTCTTAGGAGGTACACCTTC CASSKDQVLRRYTF
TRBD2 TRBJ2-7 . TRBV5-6 TGTGCCAGCAGCTTGGCGTCTAGCGGGGTCTCCTACGAGCAGTACTTC CASSLASSGVSYEQYF
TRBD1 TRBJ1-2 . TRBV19 TGTGCCAGTAGTAGAGGGACAGTTCCGTATGGCTACACCTTC CASSRGTVPYGYTF
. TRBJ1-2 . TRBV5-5 TGTGCCAGCACCTCCGGGGGTAGCTATGGCTACACCTTC CASTSGGSYGYTF
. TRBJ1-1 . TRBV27 TGTGCCAGCACCTCGGGGAACACTGAAGCTTTCTTT CASTSGNTEAFF
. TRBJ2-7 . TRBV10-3 TGTGCCATCAGGACTCCGGCAGAATCTGCCGAGCAGTACTTC CAIRTPAESAEQYF
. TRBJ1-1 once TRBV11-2 TGTGCCAGCAGCTTAGATATGCAGAAACTGAACACTGAAGCTTTCTTT CASSLDMQKLNTEAFF
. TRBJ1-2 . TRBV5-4 TGTGCCAGCAGCGAGGATTACAGGGTGGCCAACTATGGCTACACCTTC CASSEDYRVANYGYTF
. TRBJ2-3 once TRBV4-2 TGTGCCAGCAGCCAAGAACGGGTTGGGGGGACAGATACGCAGTATTTT CASSQERVGGTDTQYF
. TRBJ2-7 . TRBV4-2 TGTGCCAGCAGCCAAAACTCGGACAGTTACGAGCAGTACTTC CASSQNSDSYEQYF
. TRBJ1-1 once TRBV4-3 TGCGCCAGCAGCCAGGGCGACAGTGCTGAAGCTTTCTTT CASSQGDSAEAFF
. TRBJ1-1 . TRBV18 TGTGCCAGCTCACAAGAACGTCCAGGGATGAACACTGAAGCTTTCTTT CASSQERPGMNTEAFF
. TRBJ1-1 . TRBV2 TGTGCCAGCAAATTATGGCTGCGACCGACTTCGAACACTGAAGCTTTCTTT CASKLWLRPTSNTEAFF
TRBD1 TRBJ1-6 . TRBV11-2 TGTGCCAGCAGGGGCCGCGTCCGGGACAGGGTGATATGGTCACCCCTCCACTTT CASRGRVRDRVIWSPLHF
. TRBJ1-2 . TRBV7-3 TGTGCCAGCAGCTTCGGTGTAGGCAGGGGCGAAGGCTACACCTTC CASSFGVGRGEGYTF
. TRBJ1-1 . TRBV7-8 TGTGCCAGCAGCTTGGGACACCTCGGGGATGAAGCTTTCTTT CASSLGHLGDEAFF
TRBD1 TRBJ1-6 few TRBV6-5 TGTGCCAGCAGTCAACCGACAGGGTCTAATTCACCCCTCCACTTT CASSQPTGSNSPLHF
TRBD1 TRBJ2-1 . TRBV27 TGTGCCAGCAGTTTGGGGACAGGGGACTACAATGAGCAGTTCTTC CASSLGTGDYNEQFF
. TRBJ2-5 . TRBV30 TGTGCCTGGGGTAAACAGGGCACAGAGACCCAGTACTTC CAWGKQGTETQYF
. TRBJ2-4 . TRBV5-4 TGTGCCAGCAGCTTGGCCGGGGGTATTGGCATTCAGTACTTC CASSLAGGIGIQYF
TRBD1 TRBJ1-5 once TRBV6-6 TGTGCCAGCAGTTCCGGGACAGGGGATCGCAATCAGCCCCAGCATTTT CASSSGTGDRNQPQHF
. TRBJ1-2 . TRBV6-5 TGTGCCAGCAAGGGGTACTATGGCTACACCTTC CASKGYYGYTF
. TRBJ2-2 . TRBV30 TGTGCCTGGAGTGTAAGAGGCGCCGGGGAGCTGTTTTTT CAWSVRGAGELFF
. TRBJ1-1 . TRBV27 TGTGCCAGCAGTTTATTTTTGCAGGGTCAAGTAGCTTTCTTT CASSLFLQGQVAFF
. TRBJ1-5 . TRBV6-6 TGTGCCAGCAGAGACTTCAGGGAAGGCCTGGATCAGCCCCAGCATTTT CASRDFREGLDQPQHF
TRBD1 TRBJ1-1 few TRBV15 TGTGCCACCAGCAATCAGGGGGCTCTCGGCACTGAAGCTTTCTTT CATSNQGALGTEAFF
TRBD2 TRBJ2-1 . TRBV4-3 TGCGCCAGCAGCCTGACTAGCGGGGGGGATCATGAGCAGTTCTTC CASSLTSGGDHEQFF
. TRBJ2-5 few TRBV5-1 TGCGCCAGCAGCTCCCAGGGCGAAGAGACCCAGTACTTC CASSSQGEETQYF
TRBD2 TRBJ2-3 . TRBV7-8 TGTGCCAGCAGCGGGGGACTAGCGGGGCTTGGAGATACGCAGTATTTT CASSGGLAGLGDTQYF